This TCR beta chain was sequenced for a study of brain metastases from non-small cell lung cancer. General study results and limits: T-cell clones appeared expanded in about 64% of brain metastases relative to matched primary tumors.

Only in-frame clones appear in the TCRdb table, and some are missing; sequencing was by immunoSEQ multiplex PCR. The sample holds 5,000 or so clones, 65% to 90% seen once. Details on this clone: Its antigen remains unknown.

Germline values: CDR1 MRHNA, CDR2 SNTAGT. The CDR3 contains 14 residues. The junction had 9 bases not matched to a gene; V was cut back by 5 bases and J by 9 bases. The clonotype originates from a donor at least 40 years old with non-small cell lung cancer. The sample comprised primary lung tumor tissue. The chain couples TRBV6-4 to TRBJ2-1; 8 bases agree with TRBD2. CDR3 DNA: TGTGCCAGCAGTAGCGGGAGTCTCGGGGTTGAGCAGTTCTTC. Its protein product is CASSSGSLGVEQFF.